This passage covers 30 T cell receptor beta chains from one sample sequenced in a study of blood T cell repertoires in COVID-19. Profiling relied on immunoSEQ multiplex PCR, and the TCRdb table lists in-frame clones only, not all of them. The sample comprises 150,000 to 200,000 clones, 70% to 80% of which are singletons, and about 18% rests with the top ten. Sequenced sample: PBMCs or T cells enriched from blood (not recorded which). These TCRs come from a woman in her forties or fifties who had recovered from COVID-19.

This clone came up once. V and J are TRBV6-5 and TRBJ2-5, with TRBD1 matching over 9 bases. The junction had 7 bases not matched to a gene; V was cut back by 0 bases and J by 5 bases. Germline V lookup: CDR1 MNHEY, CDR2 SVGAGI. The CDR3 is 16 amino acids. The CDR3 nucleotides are TGTGCCAGCAGTTACTCCCCGGGACAGGGAGTGGAGACCCAGTACTTC. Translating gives CASSYSPGQGVETQYF.

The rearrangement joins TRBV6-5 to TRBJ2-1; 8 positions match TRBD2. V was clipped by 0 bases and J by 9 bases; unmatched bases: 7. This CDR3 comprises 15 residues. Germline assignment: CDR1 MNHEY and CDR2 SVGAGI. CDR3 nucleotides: TGTGCCAGCAGTTACTCTCGGGGCGGGAGGACTGAGCAGTTCTTC. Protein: CASSYSRGGRTEQFF.

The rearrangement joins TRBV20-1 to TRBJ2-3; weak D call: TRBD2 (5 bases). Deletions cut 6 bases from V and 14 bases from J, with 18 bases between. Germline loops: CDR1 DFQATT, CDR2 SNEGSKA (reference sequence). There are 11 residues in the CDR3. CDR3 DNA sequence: TGCAGTGCCCCGAATCGGCTAGGAGGGTATTTT. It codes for CSAPNRLGGYF.

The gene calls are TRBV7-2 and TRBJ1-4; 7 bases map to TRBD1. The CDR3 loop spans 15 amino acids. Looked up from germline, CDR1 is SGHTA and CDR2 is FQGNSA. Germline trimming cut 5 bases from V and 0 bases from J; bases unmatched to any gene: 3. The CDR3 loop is CASSLGTATNEKLFF. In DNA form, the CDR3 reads TGTGCCAGCAGCCTAGGGACAGCAACTAATGAAAAACTGTTTTTT.

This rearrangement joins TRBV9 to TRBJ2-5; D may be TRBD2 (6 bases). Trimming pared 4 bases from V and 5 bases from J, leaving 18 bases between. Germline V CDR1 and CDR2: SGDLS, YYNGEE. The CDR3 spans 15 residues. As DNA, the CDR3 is TGTGCCAGCAGCCGCGGGGCTTCGGATGGGGAGACCCAGTACTTC. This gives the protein CASSRGASDGETQYF.

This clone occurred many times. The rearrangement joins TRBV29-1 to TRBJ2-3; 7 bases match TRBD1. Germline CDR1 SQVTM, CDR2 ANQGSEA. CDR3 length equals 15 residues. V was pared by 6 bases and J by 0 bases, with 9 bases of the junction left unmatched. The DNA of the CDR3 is TGCAGCGTCCACGTTGGGACAGCTAGCACAGATACGCAGTATTTT. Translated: CSVHVGTASTDTQYF.

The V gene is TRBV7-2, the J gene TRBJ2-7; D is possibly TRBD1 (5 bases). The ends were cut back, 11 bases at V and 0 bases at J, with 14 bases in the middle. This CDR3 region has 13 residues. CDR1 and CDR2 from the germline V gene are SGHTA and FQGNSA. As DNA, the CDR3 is TGTGCCTCGGAACAGGCCAGCTCCTACGAGCAGTACTTC. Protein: CASEQASSYEQYF.

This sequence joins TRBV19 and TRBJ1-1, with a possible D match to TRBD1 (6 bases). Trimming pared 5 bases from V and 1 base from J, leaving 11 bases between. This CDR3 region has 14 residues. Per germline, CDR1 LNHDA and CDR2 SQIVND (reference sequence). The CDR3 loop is CASSGLTGNTEAFF. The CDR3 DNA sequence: TGTGCCAGTAGTGGTTTGACAGGGAACACTGAAGCTTTCTTT.

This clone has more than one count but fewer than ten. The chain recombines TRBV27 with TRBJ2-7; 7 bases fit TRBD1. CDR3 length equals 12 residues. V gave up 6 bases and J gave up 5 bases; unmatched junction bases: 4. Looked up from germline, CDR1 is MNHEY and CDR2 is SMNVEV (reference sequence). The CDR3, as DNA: TGTGCCAGCAGGGACAGGATAGACGAGCAGTACTTC. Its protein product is CASRDRIDEQYF.

CDR3 loop: CASSHLVAPEGEQYF. The CDR3, as DNA: TGTGCCAGCAGCCATCTCGTCGCCCCAGAGGGCGAGCAGTACTTC. This chain uses TRBV5-5 with TRBJ2-7, with D possibly matching TRBD2 (5 bases). In germline, CDR1 is SGHKS, CDR2 YYEKEE (reference sequence). V was cut by 4 bases and J by 6 bases, with 20 bases left in between. The CDR3 has 15 amino acids.

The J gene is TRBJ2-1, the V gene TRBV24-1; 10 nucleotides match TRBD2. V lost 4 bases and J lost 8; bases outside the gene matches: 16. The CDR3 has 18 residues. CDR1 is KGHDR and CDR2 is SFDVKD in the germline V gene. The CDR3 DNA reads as TGTGCCACCAGTGACACCGCCCTTTCAACTAGCGGGATAGATGAGCAGTTCTTC. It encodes CATSDTALSTSGIDEQFF.

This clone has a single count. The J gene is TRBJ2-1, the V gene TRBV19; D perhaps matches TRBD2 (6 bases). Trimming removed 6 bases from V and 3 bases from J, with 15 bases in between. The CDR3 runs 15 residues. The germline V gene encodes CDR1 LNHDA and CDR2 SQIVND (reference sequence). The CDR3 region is CASSPPGTFYNEQFF. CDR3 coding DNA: TGTGCCAGTAGCCCTCCCGGGACTTTCTACAATGAGCAGTTCTTC.

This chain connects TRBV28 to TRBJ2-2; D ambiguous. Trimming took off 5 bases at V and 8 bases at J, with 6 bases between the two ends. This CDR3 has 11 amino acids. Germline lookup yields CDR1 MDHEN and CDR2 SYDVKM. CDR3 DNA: TGTGCCAGCAGTATGACAGGGGAGCTGTTTTTT. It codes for CASSMTGELFF.

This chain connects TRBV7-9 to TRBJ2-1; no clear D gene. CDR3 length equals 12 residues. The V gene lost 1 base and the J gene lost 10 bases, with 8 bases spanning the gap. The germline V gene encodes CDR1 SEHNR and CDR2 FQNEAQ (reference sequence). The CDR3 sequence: CASSLVVGEQFF. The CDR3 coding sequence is TGTGCCAGCAGCTTAGTAGTCGGGGAGCAGTTCTTC.

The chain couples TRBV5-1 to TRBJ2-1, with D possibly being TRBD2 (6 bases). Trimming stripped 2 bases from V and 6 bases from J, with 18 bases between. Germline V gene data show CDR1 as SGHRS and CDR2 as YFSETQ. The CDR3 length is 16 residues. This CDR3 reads CASSFGGSSRANEQFF. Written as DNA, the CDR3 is TGCGCCAGCAGCTTTGGAGGGTCCAGTCGGGCCAATGAGCAGTTCTTC.

The CDR3 coding sequence is TGCGCCAGCAGCGGGGACAGCTTCTACGAGCAGTACTTC. Translating it yields CASSGDSFYEQYF. The chain combines TRBV5-1 with TRBJ2-7; 7 positions match TRBD1. The CDR3 consists of 13 residues. Per germline, CDR1 SGHRS and CDR2 YFSETQ. With V trimmed by 4 bases and J by 3 bases, 4 bases remained unmatched.

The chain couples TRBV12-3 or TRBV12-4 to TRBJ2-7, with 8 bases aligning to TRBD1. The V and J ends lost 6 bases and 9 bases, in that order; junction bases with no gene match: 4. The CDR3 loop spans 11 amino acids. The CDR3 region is CASSLGQAQYF. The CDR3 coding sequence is TGTGCCAGCAGCCTGGGACAGGCGCAGTACTTC.

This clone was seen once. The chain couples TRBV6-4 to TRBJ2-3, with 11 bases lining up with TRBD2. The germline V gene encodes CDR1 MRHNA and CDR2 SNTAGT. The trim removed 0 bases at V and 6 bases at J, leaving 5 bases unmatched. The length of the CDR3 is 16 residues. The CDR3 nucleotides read TGTGCCAGCAGTGACTCGATAGCGGGAGGGCGGGATACGCAGTATTTT. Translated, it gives CASSDSIAGGRDTQYF.

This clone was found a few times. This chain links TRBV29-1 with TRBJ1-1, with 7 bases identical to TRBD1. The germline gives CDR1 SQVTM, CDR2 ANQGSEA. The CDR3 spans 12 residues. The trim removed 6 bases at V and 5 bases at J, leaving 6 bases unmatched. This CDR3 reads CSVQGVGTEAFF. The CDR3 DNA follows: TGCAGCGTCCAGGGGGTTGGGACTGAAGCTTTCTTT.

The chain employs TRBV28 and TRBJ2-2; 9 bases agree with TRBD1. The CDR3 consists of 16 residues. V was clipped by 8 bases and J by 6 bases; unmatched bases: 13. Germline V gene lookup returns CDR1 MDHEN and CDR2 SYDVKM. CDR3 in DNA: TGTGCCAGCCGCTCCGGGACAGGGAACACCGCCGGGGAGCTGTTTTTT. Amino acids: CASRSGTGNTAGELFF.

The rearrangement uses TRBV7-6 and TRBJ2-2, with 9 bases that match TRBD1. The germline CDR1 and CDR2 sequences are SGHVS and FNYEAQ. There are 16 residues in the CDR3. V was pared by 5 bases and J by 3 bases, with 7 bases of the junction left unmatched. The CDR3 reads CASSPQGAPYTGELFF. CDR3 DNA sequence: TGTGCCAGCAGCCCACAGGGGGCACCGTACACCGGGGAGCTGTTTTTT.

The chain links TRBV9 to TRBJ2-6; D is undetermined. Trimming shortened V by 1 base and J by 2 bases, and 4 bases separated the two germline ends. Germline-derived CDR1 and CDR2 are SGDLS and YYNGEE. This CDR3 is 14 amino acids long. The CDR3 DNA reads TGTGCCAGCAGCGTACACACTGGGGCCAACGTCCTGACTTTC. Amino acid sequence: CASSVHTGANVLTF.

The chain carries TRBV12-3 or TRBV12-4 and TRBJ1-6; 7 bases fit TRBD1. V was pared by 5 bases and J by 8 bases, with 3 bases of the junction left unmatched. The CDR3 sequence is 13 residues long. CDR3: CASSDRVDSPLHF. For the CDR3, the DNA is TGTGCCAGCAGTGACAGGGTGGATTCACCCCTCCACTTT.

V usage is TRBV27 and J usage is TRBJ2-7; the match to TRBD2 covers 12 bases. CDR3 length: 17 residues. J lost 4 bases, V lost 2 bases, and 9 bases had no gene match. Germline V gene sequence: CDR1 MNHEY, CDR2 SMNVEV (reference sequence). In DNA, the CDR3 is TGTGCCAGCAGTTTAACCGGACTAGCGGGAAAGTCTTACGAGCAGTACTTC. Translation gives CASSLTGLAGKSYEQYF.

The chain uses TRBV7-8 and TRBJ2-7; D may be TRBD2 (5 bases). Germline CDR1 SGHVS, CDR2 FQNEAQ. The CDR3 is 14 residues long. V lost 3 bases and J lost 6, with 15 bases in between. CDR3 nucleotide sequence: TGTGCCAGCAGCTTGAGGGTAGAGGTGGGCGAGCAGTACTTC. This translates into CASSLRVEVGEQYF.

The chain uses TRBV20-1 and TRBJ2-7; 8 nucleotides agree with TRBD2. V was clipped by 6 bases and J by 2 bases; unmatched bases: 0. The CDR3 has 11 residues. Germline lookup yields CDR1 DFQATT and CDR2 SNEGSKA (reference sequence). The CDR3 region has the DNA TGCAGTGCAGCGGGGGCCTACGAGCAGTACTTC. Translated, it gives CSAAGAYEQYF.

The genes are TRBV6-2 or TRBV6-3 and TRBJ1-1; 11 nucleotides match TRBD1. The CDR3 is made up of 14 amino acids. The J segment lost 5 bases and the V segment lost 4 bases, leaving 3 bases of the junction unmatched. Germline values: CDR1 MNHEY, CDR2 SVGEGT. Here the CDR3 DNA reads TGTGCCAGCAGTTCCGGGACAGGGGGAACTGAAGCTTTCTTT. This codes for CASSSGTGGTEAFF.

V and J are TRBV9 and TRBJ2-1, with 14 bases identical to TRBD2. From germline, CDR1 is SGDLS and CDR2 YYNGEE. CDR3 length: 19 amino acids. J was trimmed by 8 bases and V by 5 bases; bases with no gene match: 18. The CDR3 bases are TGTGCCAGCAGTGCCGGGACTAGCGGGAGTAGGTTCGTCCCCGATGAGCAGTTCTTC. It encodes CASSAGTSGSRFVPDEQFF.

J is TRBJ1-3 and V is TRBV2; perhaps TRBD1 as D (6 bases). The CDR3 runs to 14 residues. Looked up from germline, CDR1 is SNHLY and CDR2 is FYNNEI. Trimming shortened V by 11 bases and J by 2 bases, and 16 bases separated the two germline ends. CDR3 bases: TGTGCCTGCCATATCGGGGGGCCTGGAAACACCATATATTTT. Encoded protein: CACHIGGPGNTIYF.

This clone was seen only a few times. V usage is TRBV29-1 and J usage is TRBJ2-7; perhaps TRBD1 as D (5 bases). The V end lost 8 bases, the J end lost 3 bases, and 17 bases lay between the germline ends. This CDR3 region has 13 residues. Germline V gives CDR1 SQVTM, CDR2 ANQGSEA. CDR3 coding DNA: TGCAGCACGACAGACGCACCCTTCTACGAGCAGTACTTC. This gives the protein CSTTDAPFYEQYF.